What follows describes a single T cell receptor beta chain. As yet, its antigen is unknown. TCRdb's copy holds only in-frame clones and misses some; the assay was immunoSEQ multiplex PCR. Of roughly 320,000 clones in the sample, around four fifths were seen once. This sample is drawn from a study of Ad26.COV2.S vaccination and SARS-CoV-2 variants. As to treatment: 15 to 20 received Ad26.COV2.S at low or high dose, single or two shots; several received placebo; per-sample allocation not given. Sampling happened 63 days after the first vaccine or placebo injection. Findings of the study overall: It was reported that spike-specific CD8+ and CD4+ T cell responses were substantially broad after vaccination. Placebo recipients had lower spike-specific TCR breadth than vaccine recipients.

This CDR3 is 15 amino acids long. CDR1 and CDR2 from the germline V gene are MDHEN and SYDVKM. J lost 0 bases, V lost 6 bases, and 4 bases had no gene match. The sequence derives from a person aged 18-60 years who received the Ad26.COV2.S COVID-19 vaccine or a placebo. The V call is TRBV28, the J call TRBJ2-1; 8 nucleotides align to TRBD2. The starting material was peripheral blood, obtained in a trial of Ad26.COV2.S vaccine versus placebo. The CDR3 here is CASRLAVSSYNEQFF. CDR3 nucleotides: TGTGCCAGCAGACTAGCGGTTAGCTCCTACAATGAGCAGTTCTTC.